One T cell receptor (beta chain) is described in this entry. The antigen it recognizes is unknown. Base qualities were left out, and no much larger clone turns up one base away. The data originate from a study of T cells after yellow fever vaccination (dated by TCRdb to between 2018 and 2020). Some background on the complete study: The SMART-Seq v4 Ultra Low Input RNA kit was used to prepare libraries from fractions with low cell numbers. To follow T-cell clones before and after both primary and booster YFV17D yellow fever vaccination, bulk TCR alpha and beta repertoires underwent longitudinal sequencing. Two healthy male donors, one aged 18 to 29 and one aged 30 to 40 years, made up the cohort. Blood samples were taken at several timepoints before and after primary and secondary immunization, and bulk PBMC replicates and cell subsets were isolated. What the research found in general, with its limitations: A small share of clonotypes was detected in both CD4 and CD8 compartments, with the overlap likely arising from convergent recombination. Computational filtering was required because FACS-sorted repertoires could contain abundant contaminating clonotypes from the bulk population. Only two donors were included in the study, so the extent to which the findings can be generalized is limited. The secondary T-cell response was weaker than the primary response but faster, peaking on day 5 instead of day 15. After the booster, most clones that had expanded after primary vaccination were detected again (approximately 95% of CD4 and more than 85% of CD8), suggesting broad maintenance of memory.

As encoded in the germline V gene (reference sequence), CDR1 is SGHKS while CDR2 is YYEKEE. V is clipped by 4 bases and J by 0 bases, and the sequence between their germline boundaries is 13 bases long. From the cysteine through the phenylalanine, the CDR3 covers 16 amino acids. Just CDR3 DNA is preserved here, 48 bases in frame from base 1. The sample's treatment or condition label, decoded: live attenuated yellow fever vaccine strain. A standard Ficoll-Paque protocol was used to isolate PBMCs from peripheral blood. CD4 and CD8 T-cell fractions were isolated with Dynabeads CD4 and CD8 positive selection kits. RNA was extracted with TriZol from bulk PBMCs, CD4 and CD8 fractions, and dextramer-positive and dextramer-negative fractions. TCR cDNA was synthesized by 5'RACE template switching, which introduced a universal primer site and unique molecular identifiers. Priming for cDNA synthesis came from both the TCR alpha and TCR beta constant segments. Libraries were amplified in two PCR steps, with sample barcodes and sequencing adapters added in the second step. Libraries were sequenced on Illumina HiSeq 2500 (2x100 bp) or NovaSeq (2x150 bp). In the original analysis: MIGEC was used to demultiplex reads and collapse the reads into UMI consensus sequences, and MiXCR was used for V(D)J alignment. Clonotypes responding to the vaccine were identified with edgeR on replicate PBMC samples, with the criteria of FDR below 0.01 and a log2 fold change above 5 up to day 15. Each bulk clonotype received a CD4 or CD8 identity based on whether the sequenced CD4 or CD8 repertoire contained that clonotype at higher abundance. TCRdb reworked the public reads: Q25 trimming with fastp, MiXCR clone assembly, productive beta chains retained. Rows with one shared CDR3 protein collapse into an entry with the most common genes and DNA. TCRdb, not the authors, supplied the V and J calls. Recorded for this sample are about 69,000 distinct CDR3 sequences; approximately 6.2% of them occurred a single time. The ten biggest clones cover under 2.5% of the sample.

In this chain, TRBV5-5 is recombined with TRBJ2-2; no D gene call is confident. The input for sequencing was CD4+ T cells sorted from PBMCs, taken approximately 15 days after the first yellow fever vaccination. The sequence derives from a man aged 18-30 years who received the YFV17D yellow fever vaccine. The CDR3 amino acid sequence is: CASSPWPGANTGELFF. The sequenced DNA: TGTGCCAGCAGCCCTTGGCCAGGCGCGAACACCGGGGAGCTGTTTTTT.